These T cell receptor beta chains were read from a single sample in a study of blood T cell repertoires in COVID-19. Produced via immunoSEQ multiplex PCR; TCRdb's table is partial and in-frame only. Of more than 450,000 clones in the sample, approximately 90% are singletons; the top ten hold under 0.75%. Material: PBMCs or T cells enriched from blood (not recorded which). Source of these receptors: a woman under 30 who had recovered from COVID-19. The CDR3 runs from the conserved cysteine through the conserved F or W. D genes are given only for firm matches. Rows may omit the clone size; those that give it use once, few, many or a size class.

>TRBV5-5|TRBJ1-2|-|-
CASSLDPGGSFGYTF
TGTGCCAGCAGCTTGGACCCGGGGGGGAGTTTTGGCTACACCTTC
>TRBV7-9|TRBJ2-2|TRBD2|-
CASSLVLAGAGELFF
TGTGCCAGCAGCTTGGTTCTAGCGGGGGCCGGGGAGCTGTTTTTT
>TRBV24-1|TRBJ2-5|-|-
CATSDSSRVGGETQYF
TGTGCCACCAGTGATAGTAGCCGGGTGGGCGGGGAGACCCAGTACTTC
>TRBV2|TRBJ2-7|-|-
CASSVGGARVEQYF
TGTGCCAGCAGTGTGGGGGGGGCCCGGGTCGAGCAGTACTTC
>TRBV7-8|TRBJ2-5|TRBD2|-
CASSLGGGGGAGGTQYF
TGTGCCAGCAGCTTAGGAGGTGGCGGGGGGGCTGGAGGGACCCAGTACTTC
>TRBV5-1|TRBJ1-6|-|-
CASSLDPVGAEGSPLHF
TGCGCCAGCAGCTTGGACCCAGTAGGGGCGGAAGGGTCACCCCTCCACTTT
>TRBV19|TRBJ2-1|-|-
CASSSGDNEQFF
TGTGCCAGTAGTTCGGGGGACAATGAGCAGTTCTTC
>TRBV19|TRBJ1-5|-|-
CASSHTGTFYSNQPQHF
TGTGCCAGTAGCCATACCGGGACATTTTATAGCAATCAGCCCCAGCATTTT
>TRBV27|TRBJ2-3|TRBD2|-
CASSYRAGGSTDTQYF
TGTGCCAGCAGCTACCGAGCGGGGGGGTCCACAGATACGCAGTATTTT
>TRBV4-2|TRBJ2-1|TRBD2|-
CASSQDLPRGSGVDEQFF
TGTGCCAGCAGCCAAGACCTACCCCGGGGGAGCGGGGTCGATGAGCAGTTCTTC
>TRBV30|TRBJ1-1|-|-
CAWSVPRRSEAFF
TGTGCCTGGAGTGTTCCCAGGAGGTCTGAAGCTTTCTTT
>TRBV3-1/TRBV3-2|TRBJ1-2|TRBD1|-
CASSQAGQGGFGYTF
TGTGCCAGCAGCCAAGCCGGACAGGGTGGGTTCGGCTACACCTTC
>TRBV2|TRBJ1-5|TRBD1|few
CASSDRGHQPQHF
TGTGCCAGCTCGGACAGGGGGCATCAGCCCCAGCATTTT
>TRBV5-6|TRBJ1-1|-|-
CASSLASLNTEAFF
TGTGCCAGCAGCTTGGCGTCCCTGAACACTGAAGCTTTCTTT
>TRBV19|TRBJ2-3|-|-
CASSIPGLTDTQYF
TGTGCCAGTAGTATCCCAGGACTCACAGATACGCAGTATTTT
>TRBV5-1|TRBJ1-2|TRBD1|-
CASSTNPIQGEGIYGYTF
TGCGCCAGCAGCACCAATCCAATACAGGGGGAGGGAATCTATGGCTACACCTTC
>TRBV5-1|TRBJ1-3|-|-
CASSLDSNSGNTIYF
TGCGCCAGCAGCTTGGACAGTAACTCTGGAAACACCATATATTTT
>TRBV15|TRBJ1-1|-|-
CATSRDIRGQPLNTEAFF
TGTGCCACCAGCAGAGATATCAGAGGACAGCCCTTGAACACTGAAGCTTTCTTT
>TRBV15|TRBJ2-7|-|-
CATSNMRDSSYEQYF
TGTGCCACCAGCAATATGAGGGATTCCTCCTACGAGCAGTACTTC
>TRBV5-4|TRBJ1-6|-|-
CASSFPQGNNSPLHF
TGTGCCAGCAGCTTCCCACAGGGTAATAATTCACCCCTCCACTTT
>TRBV28|TRBJ1-5|-|-
CASSAKARGGNQPQHF
TGTGCCAGCAGTGCCAAAGCCAGGGGTGGCAATCAGCCCCAGCATTTT
>TRBV11-2|TRBJ2-4|-|-
CASSQLRVAKNIQYF
TGTGCCAGCAGCCAACTACGGGTAGCCAAAAACATTCAGTACTTC
>TRBV18|TRBJ1-1|TRBD1|few
CASSPPGQSEAFF
TGTGCCAGCTCACCACCGGGACAGTCTGAAGCTTTCTTT
>TRBV12-5|TRBJ2-3|-|-
CASARGGGDTQYF
TGTGCTAGTGCCCGGGGAGGTGGAGATACGCAGTATTTT
>TRBV21-1|TRBJ2-6|-|-
CASSRRYRVGANVLTF
TGTGCCAGCAGCAGACGGTACAGGGTTGGGGCCAACGTCCTGACTTTC
>TRBV27|TRBJ1-1|-|-
CASRGVGSLGVHTEAFF
TGTGCCAGCAGGGGAGTGGGCAGTCTCGGGGTCCACACTGAAGCTTTCTTT
>TRBV7-9|TRBJ2-7|TRBD1|-
CASSLGGQDNEQYF
TGTGCCAGCAGCTTAGGAGGACAGGATAACGAGCAGTACTTC
>TRBV6-5|TRBJ2-2|-|few
CASNPYREDTGELFF
TGTGCCAGCAATCCGTACAGGGAAGACACCGGGGAGCTGTTTTTT
>TRBV6-2/TRBV6-3|TRBJ1-1|TRBD1|-
CASSYDRGTEAFF
TGTGCCAGCAGTTACGACAGGGGAACTGAAGCTTTCTTT
>TRBV10-3|TRBJ1-5|TRBD1|-
CAATGTDSNQPQHF
TGTGCCGCTACCGGGACAGATAGCAATCAGCCCCAGCATTTT
>TRBV7-8|TRBJ1-1|-|-
CASSPRDRLGEAFF
TGTGCCAGCAGCCCGCGAGACAGGTTGGGTGAAGCTTTCTTT
>TRBV5-1|TRBJ1-1|TRBD1|-
CASSSLTGVNTEAFF
TGCGCCAGCAGCTCCCTAACAGGGGTCAACACTGAAGCTTTCTTT
>TRBV29-1|TRBJ1-1|-|-
CSAQGGMNTEAFF
TGCAGCGCCCAGGGCGGTATGAACACTGAAGCTTTCTTT
>TRBV29-1|TRBJ2-1|-|once
CSVDHSVGGEQFF
TGCAGCGTTGATCATTCCGTCGGGGGTGAGCAGTTCTTC
>TRBV3-1/TRBV3-2|TRBJ1-1|-|once
CASSLASRGTEAFF
TGTGCCAGCAGTCTAGCCAGTCGGGGGACTGAAGCTTTCTTT
>TRBV12-3/TRBV12-4|TRBJ2-7|-|-
CASSLEGYDEQYF
TGTGCCAGCAGTTTAGAGGGGTACGACGAGCAGTACTTC
>TRBV28|TRBJ2-7|-|-
CASSHVDWSYEQYF
TGTGCCAGCAGCCACGTAGATTGGAGCTACGAGCAGTACTTC
>TRBV7-2|TRBJ2-4|TRBD2|-
CASSLSTLAGDIQYF
TGTGCCAGCAGCTTAAGTACACTAGCGGGCGACATTCAGTACTTC
>TRBV5-4|TRBJ1-4|-|-
CASTDGSTNEKLFF
TGTGCCAGTACAGACGGTTCAACTAATGAAAAACTGTTTTTT
>TRBV3-1/TRBV3-2|TRBJ1-2|-|few
CASSQEKSSRGYTF
TGTGCCAGCAGCCAAGAGAAGTCGAGTCGGGGCTACACCTTC
>TRBV28|TRBJ1-2|-|-
CASSFDGVAAGYTF
TGTGCCAGCAGTTTCGATGGTGTCGCGGCCGGCTACACCTTC
>TRBV9|TRBJ1-2|-|-
CASSVADPGVGYGYTF
TGTGCCAGCAGCGTAGCGGACCCAGGGGTTGGATATGGCTACACCTTC
>TRBV5-4|TRBJ2-7|TRBD2|-
CASSFESGGASYEQYF
TGTGCCAGCAGCTTTGAGAGCGGGGGAGCCTCCTACGAGCAGTACTTC
>TRBV7-2|TRBJ2-3|-|-
CASDGTWSDTQYF
TGTGCCAGCGATGGCACATGGTCAGATACGCAGTATTTT
>TRBV15|TRBJ1-5|-|-
CATSRDLRGGAVGQPQHF
TGTGCCACCAGCAGAGACCTTCGAGGGGGGGCGGTGGGTCAGCCCCAGCATTTT
>TRBV11-2|TRBJ2-7|-|-
CASSLGDSAFYEQYF
TGTGCCAGCAGCTTAGGGGACTCCGCCTTCTACGAGCAGTACTTC
>TRBV9|TRBJ1-1|-|-
CASSVDEASREAFF
TGTGCCAGCAGCGTAGACGAGGCCTCGAGGGAAGCTTTCTTT
>TRBV6-5|TRBJ1-2|-|-
CASSYSAGETYGYTF
TGTGCCAGCAGTTACTCCGCAGGGGAAACCTATGGCTACACCTTC